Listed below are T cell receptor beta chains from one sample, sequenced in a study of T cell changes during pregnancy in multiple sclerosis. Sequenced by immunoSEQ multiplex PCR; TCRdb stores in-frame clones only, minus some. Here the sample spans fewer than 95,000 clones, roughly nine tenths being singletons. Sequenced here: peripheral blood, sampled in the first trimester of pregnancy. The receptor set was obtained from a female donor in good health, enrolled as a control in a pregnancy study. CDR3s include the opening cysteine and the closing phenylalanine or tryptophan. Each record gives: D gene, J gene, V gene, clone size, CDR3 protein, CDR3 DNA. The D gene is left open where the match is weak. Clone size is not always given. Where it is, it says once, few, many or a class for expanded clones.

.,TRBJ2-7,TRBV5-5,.,CASSLGQGANSYEQYF,TGTGCCAGCAGCTTGGGGCAGGGCGCTAACTCCTACGAGCAGTACTTC
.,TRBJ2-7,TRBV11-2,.,CASSYSVGLSYEQYF,TGTGCCAGCAGCTACTCCGTGGGACTTTCCTACGAGCAGTACTTC
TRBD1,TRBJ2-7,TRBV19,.,CASSPGTESYEQYF,TGTGCCAGTAGCCCCGGGACAGAATCCTACGAGCAGTACTTC
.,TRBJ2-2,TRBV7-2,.,CASSPYRVETGELFF,TGTGCCAGCAGCCCTTACAGGGTAGAGACCGGGGAGCTGTTTTTT
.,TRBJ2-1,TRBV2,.,CASSEVGGGNEQFF,TGTGCCAGCAGTGAAGTCGGTGGAGGGAATGAGCAGTTCTTC
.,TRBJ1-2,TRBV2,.,CASSGTESNYGYTF,TGTGCCAGCAGTGGGACAGAATCTAACTATGGCTACACCTTC
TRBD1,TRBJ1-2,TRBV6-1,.,CASRRQGGGYTF,TGTGCCAGTCGCCGACAGGGGGGTGGCTACACCTTC
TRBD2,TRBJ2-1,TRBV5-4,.,CASSLPGERGTYNEQFF,TGTGCCAGCAGCCTCCCGGGGGAGCGGGGCACCTACAATGAGCAGTTCTTC
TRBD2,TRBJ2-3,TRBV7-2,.,CASSLLAGRDTQYF,TGTGCCAGCAGCTTACTAGCGGGAAGAGATACGCAGTATTTT
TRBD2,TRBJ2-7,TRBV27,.,CASSLAENAGGDDEQYF,TGTGCCAGCAGTTTAGCCGAGAATGCCGGGGGGGACGACGAGCAGTACTTC
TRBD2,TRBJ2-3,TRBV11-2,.,CASSLGAAGGSTDTQYF,TGTGCCAGCAGCTTAGGTGCAGCGGGAGGGAGCACAGATACGCAGTATTTT
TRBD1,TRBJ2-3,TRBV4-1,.,CASSPLRGQQTDTQYF,TGCGCCAGCAGCCCTCTTCGGGGACAGCAAACAGATACGCAGTATTTT
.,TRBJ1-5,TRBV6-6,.,CASSPGKGNQPQHF,TGTGCCAGCAGCCCGGGCAAGGGGAATCAGCCCCAGCATTTT
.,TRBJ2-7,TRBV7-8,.,CASSLAGAGAYEQYF,TGTGCCAGCAGCTTAGCGGGGGCCGGGGCCTACGAGCAGTACTTC
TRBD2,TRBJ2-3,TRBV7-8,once,CASSLAARSGSLSRADTQYF,TGTGCCAGCAGCTTAGCGGCACGTAGCGGGAGTTTGTCTCGGGCAGATACGCAGTATTTT
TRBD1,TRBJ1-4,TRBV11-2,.,CASSLLKQGAREKLFF,TGTGCCAGCAGCTTACTAAAACAGGGGGCACGAGAAAAACTGTTTTTT
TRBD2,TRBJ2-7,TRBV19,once,CASKMVAGVREQYF,TGTGCCAGTAAAATGGTAGCGGGGGTCAGAGAGCAGTACTTC
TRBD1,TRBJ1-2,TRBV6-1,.,CASSDRRDSTYGYTF,TGTGCCAGCAGCGATCGCCGGGACAGTACCTATGGCTACACCTTC
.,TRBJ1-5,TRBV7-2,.,CASSLLSSSRQPQHF,TGTGCCAGCAGCTTACTATCGTCGAGTCGGCAGCCCCAGCATTTT
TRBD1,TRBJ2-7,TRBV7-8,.,CASSLWLDRGAYEQYF,TGTGCCAGCAGCTTATGGCTGGACAGGGGTGCCTACGAGCAGTACTTC
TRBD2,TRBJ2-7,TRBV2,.,CASSDVGGRFDEQYF,TGTGCCAGCAGTGATGTGGGCGGGAGATTCGACGAGCAGTACTTC
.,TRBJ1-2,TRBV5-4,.,CASSTRTKPVSYGYTF,TGTGCCAGCAGCACCAGGACAAAACCCGTGAGCTATGGCTACACCTTC
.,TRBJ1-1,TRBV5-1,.,CASSLYGEGTEAFF,TGCGCCAGCAGCTTGTACGGGGAGGGCACTGAAGCTTTCTTT
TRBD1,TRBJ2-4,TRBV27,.,CASSWSGQGSVAKNIQYF,TGTGCCAGCAGTTGGTCAGGACAGGGTTCGGTGGCCAAAAACATTCAGTACTTC
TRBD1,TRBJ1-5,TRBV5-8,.,CASSPGQGRSYNQPQHF,TGTGCCAGCAGCCCCGGACAGGGACGAAGTTACAATCAGCCCCAGCATTTT
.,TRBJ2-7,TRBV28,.,CASSLPQNSYEQYF,TGTGCCAGCAGTTTACCGCAGAACTCCTACGAGCAGTACTTC
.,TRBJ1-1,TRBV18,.,CASSPPLMNTEAFF,TGTGCCAGCTCTCCACCACTCATGAACACTGAAGCTTTCTTT
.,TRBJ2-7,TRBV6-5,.,CASSYGTPGGYEQYF,TGTGCCAGCAGCTACGGGACTCCCGGAGGCTACGAGCAGTACTTC
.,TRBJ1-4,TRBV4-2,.,CASSQPQVDVQLFF,TGTGCCAGCAGCCAACCACAGGTCGACGTGCAACTGTTTTTT
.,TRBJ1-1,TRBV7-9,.,CASSSEEAVFEAFF,TGTGCCAGCAGCTCAGAGGAGGCGGTCTTCGAAGCTTTCTTT
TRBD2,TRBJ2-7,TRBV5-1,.,CASSLFKRERSGYEQYF,TGCGCCAGCAGCTTGTTCAAGCGGGAGCGGTCTGGTTACGAGCAGTACTTC
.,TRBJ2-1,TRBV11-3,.,CASSLRNEQFF,TGTGCCAGCAGCTTGAGAAATGAGCAGTTCTTC
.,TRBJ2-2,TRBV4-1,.,CASSQVGLGQAELFF,TGCGCCAGCAGCCAAGTAGGCCTGGGGCAGGCAGAGCTGTTTTTT
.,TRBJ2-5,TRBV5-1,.,CASSSTAGQETQYF,TGCGCCAGCAGCTCAACCGCGGGCCAAGAGACCCAGTACTTC
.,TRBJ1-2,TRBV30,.,CAWSGITGNVGGYTF,TGTGCCTGGAGTGGAATTACAGGGAATGTAGGCGGCTACACCTTC
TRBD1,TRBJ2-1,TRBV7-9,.,CASSDLGTARSYNEQFF,TGTGCCAGCAGCGACCTGGGGACAGCCAGGTCCTACAATGAGCAGTTCTTC
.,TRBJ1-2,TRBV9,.,CASSVEGARHYTF,TGTGCCAGCAGCGTAGAAGGGGCCAGACACTACACCTTC
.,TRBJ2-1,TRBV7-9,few,CASSLVGGASQFF,TGTGCCAGCAGCTTAGTTGGGGGGGCGTCGCAGTTCTTC
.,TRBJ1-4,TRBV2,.,CASSEWGHPNEKLFF,TGTGCCAGCAGTGAATGGGGGCACCCTAATGAAAAACTGTTTTTT
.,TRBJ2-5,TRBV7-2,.,CASSPRWAQETQYF,TGTGCCAGCAGCCCAAGGTGGGCACAAGAGACCCAGTACTTC
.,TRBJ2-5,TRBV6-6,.,CASSSGGGLRETQYF,TGTGCCAGCAGTTCTGGGGGCGGGCTGCGAGAGACCCAGTACTTC
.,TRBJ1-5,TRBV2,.,CASSRQAGNQPQHF,TGTGCCAGCAGTCGACAGGCGGGCAATCAGCCCCAGCATTTT